This T cell receptor (beta chain) was captured in a study of T cell repertoires in cytomegalovirus infection. TCRdb used MiXCR to reprocess the reads, holding one entry per CDR3 protein. In the table there are 400,000 or so distinct CDR3 sequences, under 40% of which are singletons. Germline CDR1 is LGHNA and CDR2 is YSLEER. Trimming stripped 0 bases from V and 0 bases from J, with 15 bases between. The CDR3 is 17 residues long. Source material: PBMCs. The rearrangement links TRBV4-3 to TRBJ2-7, with D perhaps matching TRBD1 (5 bases). This TCR came from a human donor in good health (CMV status not recorded). Some clones in this sample may be carry-over from other donors' samples. The CDR3 sequence is CASSQDRRGPSSYEQYF. CDR3 bases: TGCGCCAGCAGCCAAGATAGAAGGGGCCCCAGCTCCTACGAGCAGTACTTC.